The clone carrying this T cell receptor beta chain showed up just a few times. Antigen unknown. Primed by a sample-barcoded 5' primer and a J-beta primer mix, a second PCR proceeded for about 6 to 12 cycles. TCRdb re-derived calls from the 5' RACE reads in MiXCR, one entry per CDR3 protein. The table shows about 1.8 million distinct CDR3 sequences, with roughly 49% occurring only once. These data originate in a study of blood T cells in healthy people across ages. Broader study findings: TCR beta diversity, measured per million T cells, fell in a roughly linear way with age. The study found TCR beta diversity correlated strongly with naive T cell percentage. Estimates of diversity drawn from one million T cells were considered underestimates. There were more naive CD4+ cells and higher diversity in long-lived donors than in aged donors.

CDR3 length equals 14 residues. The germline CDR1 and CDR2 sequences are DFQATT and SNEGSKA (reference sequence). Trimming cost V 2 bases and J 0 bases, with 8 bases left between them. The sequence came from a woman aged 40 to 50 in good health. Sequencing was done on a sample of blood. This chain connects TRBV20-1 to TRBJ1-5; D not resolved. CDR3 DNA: TGCAGTGCTAGAAGTGGTTATAGCAATCAGCCCCAGCATTTT. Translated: CSARSGYSNQPQHF.